Reported below is one T cell receptor (beta chain). The repertoire was sequenced with immunoSEQ multiplex PCR; TCRdb's copy has only in-frame clones and lacks some. The table shows about 140,000 clones, with 80% to 90% occurring only once. The data were taken from a study of control samples from healthy donors and cancer patients. The V gene lost 6 bases and the J gene lost 2 bases, with 8 bases spanning the gap. Germline values: CDR1 MDHEN, CDR2 SYDVKM. This CDR3 has 12 residues. This chain links TRBV28 with TRBJ2-7; D is unclear. The sample was blood. This sequence was found in a woman in her twenties or thirties in good health. The CDR3 region has the DNA TGTGCCAGCAGGAAGACCCCCTACGAGCAGTACTTC. Residues: CASRKTPYEQYF.